This T cell receptor beta chain stems from a study of T cell clusters in autoimmune cytopenias. TRB amplification used roughly 250 ng of peripheral blood genomic DNA. One tube held mixed TRB-A and TRB-B primer pools for touch-down PCR. From the multiplex PCR reads, TCRdb lists one entry per CDR3 protein and no DNA. The sample table sets out 7,000 to 7,500 distinct CDR3 sequences. The length of the CDR3 is 15 residues. Germline values: CDR1 MNHEY, CDR2 SVGAGI. These data also featured in a second study, about T cell repertoires in aging, cancer and after chemotherapy.

The sequence was collected from a human donor in good health. The chain is built from TRBV6-5 and TRBJ2-3; lacking DNA, the TRBD2 call made by TCRdb goes unchecked. The sequenced sample was peripheral blood. The CDR3 sequence: CASRLAGRVTDTQYF.